What follows are 22 T cell receptor beta chains derived from one specimen sequenced in a study of beta chain features in type 1 diabetes. General study points: Researchers report that Type 1 diabetes patients had moderately but significantly shorter TCRB CDR3s across all four CD4+ subsets.

Their antigens remain unidentified. cDNA synthesis used the whole RNA isolate, giving expressed TCRB sequences. TCRdb keeps only in-frame clones here, not all; method: immunoSEQ multiplex PCR. The sample shows about 650,000 clones, roughly 12% of them seen only once. Specimen: naive CD4+ T cells from blood. The receptors come from a man aged 30 to 45 with type 1 diabetes.

This clone occurred a few times. The rearrangement joins TRBV6-6 to TRBJ2-1; TRBD1 aligns across 8 bases. This CDR3 spans 15 amino acids. Germline V CDR1 and CDR2: MNHNY, SVGAGI (reference sequence). V gave up 6 bases and J gave up 0 bases; unmatched junction bases: 4. This CDR3 is CASRRTGSSYNEQFF. The CDR3 DNA is TGTGCCAGCAGACGGACAGGGTCCTCCTACAATGAGCAGTTCTTC.

The chain carries TRBV5-1 and TRBJ1-1; TRBD1 is a possible D gene (5 bases). CDR1 and CDR2 from the germline V gene are SGHRS and YFSETQ. The V end lost 5 bases, the J end lost 1 base, and 12 bases lay between the germline ends. The CDR3 contains 14 residues. The DNA for the CDR3 is TGCGCCAGCAGGCCAAATACAGGGAACACTGAAGCTTTCTTT. Amino acid sequence: CASRPNTGNTEAFF.

Concerning this clone: Other DNA sequences within the sample encode an identical CDR3. V usage is TRBV6-5 and J usage is TRBJ1-1, with D perhaps matching TRBD1 (5 bases). Trimming left V 8 bases short and J 0 bases short, with 10 bases between. There are 13 residues in the CDR3. CDR1 is MNHEY and CDR2 is SVGAGI in the germline V gene. CDR3: CASSGQVNTEAFF. CDR3 DNA: TGTGCCAGCTCAGGGCAGGTGAACACTGAAGCTTTCTTT.

This clone was observed a handful of times. The V and J genes are TRBV7-8 and TRBJ1-2; 7 bases agree with TRBD1. J was trimmed by 2 bases and V by 4 bases; bases with no gene match: 1. The CDR3 extends over 13 amino acids. CDR1 is SGHVS, CDR2 FQNEAQ, per germline. The CDR3 DNA is TGTGCCAGCAGCTCGGGACAGAACTATGGCTACACCTTC. The encoded protein is CASSSGQNYGYTF.

V gene TRBV6-1 combines with J gene TRBJ1-5; TRBD1 matches at 11 bases. The V gene end was trimmed by 4 bases and the J gene end by 5 bases; junction bases not matched to a gene: 7. Germline assignment: CDR1 MNHNS and CDR2 SASEGT. The CDR3 extends over 16 amino acids. The CDR3 loop is CASSGNRDRGDQPQHF. CDR3 DNA: TGTGCCAGCAGTGGCAACCGGGACAGGGGGGATCAGCCCCAGCATTTT.

This clone turned up a few times. The chain employs TRBV29-1 and TRBJ1-4, with TRBD1 identical over 10 bases. The length of the CDR3 is 14 residues. J was trimmed by 5 bases and V by 5 bases; bases with no gene match: 5. The germline V gene has CDR1 SQVTM and CDR2 ANQGSEA. CDR3 bases: TGCAGCGTTCAGGAGGGACAGGGGAATGAAAAACTGTTTTTT. Its protein is CSVQEGQGNEKLFF.

Only a few counts were recorded for this clone. The rearrangement uses TRBV4-3 and TRBJ1-2, with 9 bases lining up with TRBD1. Looked up from germline, CDR1 is LGHNA and CDR2 is YSLEER. The V and J ends lost 0 bases and 6 bases, in that order; junction bases with no gene match: 2. The CDR3 covers 14 residues. The CDR3 region has the DNA TGCGCCAGCAGCCAAGAGGGGACAGGGAATGGCTACACCTTC. Protein: CASSQEGTGNGYTF.

A few counts support this clone. This sequence joins TRBV4-3 and TRBJ1-5, with TRBD1 as a possible D gene (6 bases). CDR1 is LGHNA and CDR2 is YSLEER in the germline V gene. Trimming stripped 0 bases from V and 1 base from J, with 10 bases between. This CDR3 is 16 amino acids long. The CDR3 coding sequence is TGCGCCAGCAGCCAAGAGTGGGGGGCGAGCAATCAGCCCCAGCATTTT. Translated, it gives CASSQEWGASNQPQHF.

The V gene is TRBV19, the J gene TRBJ2-7; 12 nucleotides align to TRBD2. J lost 1 base, V lost 4 bases, and 5 bases had no gene match. The CDR3 is 16 residues long. In germline, CDR1 is LNHDA, CDR2 SQIVND (reference sequence). The CDR3 loop is CASSKSGTSGSYEQYF. The DNA for the CDR3 is TGTGCCAGTAGTAAATCCGGGACTAGCGGGTCCTACGAGCAGTACTTC.

The CDR3 bases are TGCAGCGCTCAAACCACAGGGAACACTGAAGCTTTCTTT. Translation: CSAQTTGNTEAFF. The chain joins TRBV29-1 to TRBJ1-1; possible D gene TRBD1, 5 bases. Trimming removed 7 bases from V and 1 base from J, with 13 bases in between. The CDR3 has 13 amino acids. CDR1 and CDR2 (germline): SQVTM, ANQGSEA.

This clone was counted only a few times. This chain links TRBV7-3 with TRBJ1-5; D might be TRBD1 (5 bases). Deletions cut 4 bases from V and 7 bases from J, with 11 bases between. The CDR3 has 13 residues. Germline-derived CDR1 and CDR2 are SGHTA and FQGTGA. CDR3 nucleotides: TGTGCCAGCAGCTCCGGGGCGGGCCAGCCCCAGCATTTT. Translated, it gives CASSSGAGQPQHF.

The chain joins TRBV15 to TRBJ1-5; D is uncertain. CDR3 length: 15 residues. Trimming removed 10 bases from V and 7 bases from J, with 23 bases in between. CDR1 and CDR2 from the germline V gene are LNHNV and YYDKDF (reference sequence). The CDR3 DNA follows: TGTGCCATCCGACCCACAGCCCTGACCTTGCAGCCCCAGCATTTT. The encoded protein is CAIRPTALTLQPQHF.

The CDR3 bases are TGTGCCAGCAGCGTAGGGCAAATGGGGTACGAGCAGTACTTC. Protein sequence: CASSVGQMGYEQYF. The chain is built from TRBV9 and TRBJ2-7; D ambiguous. This CDR3 spans 14 amino acids. Between the trimmed V and J ends, which lost 0 bases and 4 bases, there was a span of 11 bases. Germline V gives CDR1 SGDLS, CDR2 YYNGEE.

The chain is built from TRBV9 and TRBJ2-2, with TRBD2 matching 10 bases. Germline CDR1 reads SGDLS; CDR2 reads YYNGEE. V shed 3 bases, J shed 2 bases, and the junction held 4 bases outside the gene matches. This CDR3 is built from 16 residues. CDR3 region: CASSDTSGVNTGELFF. The CDR3 region has the DNA TGTGCCAGCAGCGATACTAGCGGGGTTAACACCGGGGAGCTGTTTTTT.

This clone was observed a handful of times. The chain is built from TRBV19 and TRBJ2-1; D not certain. The CDR3 runs to 13 residues. V was trimmed by 6 bases and J by 0 bases, leaving 6 bases between them. Germline CDR1 is LNHDA and CDR2 is SQIVND (reference sequence). CDR3 DNA sequence: TGTGCCAGTAGAAGGGACTCCTACAATGAGCAGTTCTTC. It codes for CASRRDSYNEQFF.

This chain connects TRBV2 to TRBJ2-7; 7 bases line up with TRBD1. The CDR3 contains 12 residues. Trimming took 8 bases from V and 7 from J; bases not matched to a gene: 8. From germline, CDR1 is SNHLY and CDR2 FYNNEI. CDR3 amino acids: CASGGTAGEQYF. The CDR3 region has the DNA TGTGCCAGCGGTGGGACAGCCGGAGAGCAGTACTTC.

This clone was seen more than once but under ten times. In DNA, the CDR3 is TGTGCCAGCAGCCAACAGGTCTACGAGCAGTACTTC. It specifies CASSQQVYEQYF. The chain uses TRBV2 and TRBJ2-7; D might be TRBD1 (5 bases). The CDR3 consists of 12 residues. Germline V lookup: CDR1 SNHLY, CDR2 FYNNEI. Trimming shortened V by 6 bases and J by 3 bases, and 9 bases separated the two germline ends.

This clone was observed a few times. This chain joins TRBV11-2 and TRBJ2-1; either TRBD1 or TRBD2 may supply D (5 bases each). Germline V gives CDR1 SGHAT, CDR2 FQNNGV. Deletions cut 5 bases from V and 8 bases from J, with 13 bases between. The CDR3 contains 13 residues. This CDR3 reads CASSLGTRDEQFF. The CDR3 DNA sequence: TGTGCCAGCAGCCTCGGGACCAGGGATGAGCAGTTCTTC. The full variable domain, its missing parts supplied by reference TRBV11-2 and TRBJ2-1, is EAGVAQSPRYKIIEKRQSVAFWCNPISGHATLYWYQQILGQGPKLLIQFQNNGVVDDSQLPKDRFSAERLKGVDSTLKIQPAKLEDSAVYLCASSLGTRDEQFFGPGTRLTVL.

This chain joins TRBV7-2 and TRBJ2-1; the D gene is possibly TRBD2 (5 bases). Trimming removed 3 bases at V and 0 bases at J, with 9 bases between. Germline CDR1 SGHTA, CDR2 FQGNSA. The CDR3 has 15 amino acids. As DNA, the CDR3 is TGTGCCAGCAGCTTTGGACTGCACTCCTACAATGAGCAGTTCTTC. This sequence encodes CASSFGLHSYNEQFF.

The chain joins TRBV2 to TRBJ1-2; D gene ambiguous. V was clipped by 7 bases and J by 8 bases, with 14 bases between them. Germline CDR1 reads SNHLY; CDR2 reads FYNNEI. The length of the CDR3 is 12 residues. CDR3 amino acids: CASMVAGAGYTF. Written as DNA, the CDR3 is TGTGCCAGCATGGTAGCGGGAGCGGGCTACACCTTC.

In its sample, this clone was seen a few times. Other DNA sequences of this sample code for an identical CDR3. This chain links TRBV18 with TRBJ1-2; weak D call: TRBD1 (5 bases). Germline lookup yields CDR1 KGHSH and CDR2 LQKENI. Trimming shortened V by 3 bases and J by 8 bases, and 10 bases separated the two germline ends. This CDR3 region has 12 residues. The CDR3 protein is CASSPTEGGYTF. The CDR3, as DNA: TGTGCCAGCTCACCGACAGAGGGAGGCTACACCTTC.

This clone was counted between two and nine times. The J gene is TRBJ1-4, the V gene TRBV5-4; 10 nucleotides agree with TRBD1. CDR1 and CDR2 from the germline V gene are SGHNT and YYREEE (reference sequence). The J segment lost 11 bases and the V segment lost 4 bases, leaving 11 bases of the junction unmatched. The CDR3 consists of 15 residues. The CDR3: CASSLTGTGASKLFF. The DNA for the CDR3 is TGTGCCAGCAGCCTGACCGGGACAGGGGCGTCGAAACTGTTTTTT.